What follows are 18 T cell receptor beta chains derived from one specimen sequenced in a study of shared clonotypes between healthy human individuals. Repertoires were generated with immunoSEQ multiplex PCR, while TCRdb's copy carries only in-frame clones and drops some. This table has roughly 410,000 clones, just over 95% appearing once. Sequencing input: memory CD8+ T cells sorted from blood. Subset here: CD45RO+ cells pooled with CCR7-negative TemRA cells. The source of these receptors is a man in his thirties or forties in good health.

V and J are TRBV4-2 and TRBJ2-7; TRBD2 agrees at 8 bases. The V segment lost 0 bases and the J segment 0 bases; nucleotides outside the gene matches: 4. This CDR3 spans 16 amino acids. Germline lookup yields CDR1 LGHNA and CDR2 YNFKEQ. The CDR3 region has the DNA TGTGCCAGCAGCCAAGATACCGGGACTAGCTCCTACGAGCAGTACTTC. Amino acid sequence: CASSQDTGTSSYEQYF.

The J gene is TRBJ1-5, the V gene TRBV28; D uncertain. CDR1 and CDR2 (germline): MDHEN, SYDVKM. The CDR3 contains 14 residues. V was shortened by 3 bases and J by 5 bases, with 11 bases between the two germline ends. CDR3 protein: CASSLSQVHQPQHF. As DNA, the CDR3 is TGTGCCAGCAGTTTGTCGCAGGTCCATCAGCCCCAGCATTTT.

The chain uses TRBV7-2 and TRBJ2-1; 7 nucleotides line up with TRBD2. Trimming at V came to 0 bases and at J to 3 bases, leaving 8 bases not matched to a gene. The CDR3 extends over 17 amino acids. Germline V CDR1 and CDR2: SGHTA, FQGNSA. CDR3: CASSLAGGRSLYNEQFF. The DNA of the CDR3 is TGTGCCAGCAGCTTAGCGGGAGGGCGGTCTCTCTACAATGAGCAGTTCTTC. Full variable domain (rest looked up from reference TRBV7-2 and TRBJ2-1): GAGVSQSPSNKVTEKGKDVELRCDPISGHTALYWYRQSLGQGLEFLIYFQGNSAPDKSGLPSDRFSAERTGGSVSTLTIQRTQQEDSAVYLCASSLAGGRSLYNEQFFGPGTRLTVL.

V and J are TRBV5-8 and TRBJ1-1; the D is unclear. The CDR3 runs 15 residues. Trimming removed 1 base at V and 1 base at J, with 11 bases between. CDR1 SGHTS and CDR2 YDEGEE come from the germline V gene. CDR3 nucleotides: TGTGCCAGCAGCTTGTTAAGACAAGAGAACACTGAAGCTTTCTTT. This gives the protein CASSLLRQENTEAFF. Drawing the rest from reference TRBV5-8 and TRBJ1-1, the complete variable domain is EAGVTQSPTHLIKTRGQQATLRCSPISGHTSVYWYQQALGLGLQFLLWYDEGEERNRGNFPPRFSGRQFPNYSSELNVNALELEDSALYLCASSLLRQENTEAFFGQGTRLTVV.

The DNA for the CDR3 is TGTGCCAGCAGTCTCAGACACCTTATAGCCAAAAACATTCAGTACTTC. Translation: CASSLRHLIAKNIQYF. J is TRBJ2-4 and V is TRBV25-1; D gene ambiguous. Trimming shortened V by 5 bases and J by 0 bases, and 14 bases separated the two germline ends. The CDR3 runs 16 residues. Germline V gene data show CDR1 as MGHDK and CDR2 as SYGVNS.

The J gene is TRBJ2-5, the V gene TRBV29-1, with a possible D match to TRBD2 (5 bases). This CDR3 has 13 amino acids. The germline V gene has CDR1 SQVTM and CDR2 ANQGSEA. V was clipped by 4 bases and J by 1 base, with 10 bases between them. CDR3 in DNA: TGCAGCGTTGGTCGGGGTCCCCAAGAGACCCAGTACTTC. Protein: CSVGRGPQETQYF. Looking up the rest from reference TRBV29-1 and TRBJ2-5 gives the full variable domain: SAVISQKPSRDICQRGTSLTIQCQVDSQVTMMFWYRQQPGQSLTLIATANQGSEATYESGFVIDKFPISRPNLTFSTLTVSNMSPEDSSIYLCSVGRGPQETQYFGPGTRLLVL.

This rearrangement joins TRBV28 to TRBJ1-4; 7 bases are a match to TRBD1. Germline V gives CDR1 MDHEN, CDR2 SYDVKM. Trimming at V came to 4 bases and at J to 8 bases, leaving 7 bases not matched to a gene. The CDR3 has 14 residues. CDR3 DNA sequence: TGTGCCAGCAGTTACCGGGACAGAGTGGAAAAACTGTTTTTT. The encoded protein is CASSYRDRVEKLFF.

This chain joins TRBV28 and TRBJ1-4; 10 bases are shared with TRBD1. The germline V gene has CDR1 MDHEN and CDR2 SYDVKM. V was pared by 6 bases and J by 8 bases, with 3 bases of the junction left unmatched. There are 13 residues in the CDR3. The CDR3 here is CASSPDRGEKLFF. In DNA form, the CDR3 reads TGTGCCAGCAGCCCGGACAGGGGGGAAAAACTGTTTTTT.

J is TRBJ2-7 and V is TRBV6-1; 7 nucleotides match TRBD1. J gave up 0 bases and V 5 bases, and 7 bases lay outside the gene matches. This CDR3 has 15 amino acids. The V gene's germline CDR1 is MNHNS and CDR2 SASEGT. The CDR3 spells CASSPRTGLSYEQYF. The CDR3 DNA sequence: TGTGCCAGCAGTCCCCGGACAGGCCTCTCCTACGAGCAGTACTTC.

Note on this clone: This sample also contains other DNA sequences that code for the same CDR3. This chain joins TRBV9 and TRBJ2-1, with 8 bases matching TRBD2. The V gene end was trimmed by 3 bases and the J gene end by 3 bases; junction bases not matched to a gene: 2. This CDR3 has 14 amino acids. Germline CDR1 is SGDLS and CDR2 is YYNGEE. Here the CDR3 DNA reads TGTGCCAGCAGCGCCGGGACTAGCTACAATGAGCAGTTCTTC. It translates to CASSAGTSYNEQFF.

V usage is TRBV4-1 and J usage is TRBJ1-2; 9 positions agree with TRBD1. Germline loops: CDR1 MGHRA, CDR2 YSYEKL. J was trimmed by 4 bases and V by 4 bases; bases with no gene match: 10. The CDR3 loop spans 16 amino acids. Here the CDR3 reads CASSLVGQGDGYGYTF. In nucleotides, the CDR3 is TGCGCCAGCAGCCTAGTGGGACAGGGAGACGGCTATGGCTACACCTTC.

The chain joins TRBV10-3 to TRBJ2-7; D remains ambiguous. V lost 3 bases, J lost 3 bases, and 9 bases lay in between. CDR1 ENHRY and CDR2 SYGVKD come from the germline V gene. This CDR3 contains 13 residues. The CDR3 loop reads CAISDSRLYEQYF. CDR3 nucleotide sequence: TGTGCCATCAGTGACTCCAGACTCTACGAGCAGTACTTC.

The chain combines TRBV10-3 with TRBJ2-3; D call uncertain. The germline V gene has CDR1 ENHRY and CDR2 SYGVKD. This CDR3 contains 14 residues. V lost 0 bases, J lost 10 bases, and 14 bases lay in between. The CDR3 is CAISESNRGESQYF. Here the CDR3 DNA reads TGTGCCATCAGTGAGTCGAACCGTGGCGAATCGCAGTATTTT.

The chain carries TRBV2 and TRBJ2-7, with no clear D. The germline V and J ends were trimmed by 8 bases and 2 bases, with 13 bases remaining between them. The CDR3 loop spans 13 amino acids. Germline V gene data show CDR1 as SNHLY and CDR2 as FYNNEI. The CDR3 loop is CASVMTVTYEQYF. CDR3 bases: TGTGCCAGCGTCATGACGGTTACCTACGAGCAGTACTTC.

The chain combines TRBV9 with TRBJ2-3; D is unresolved. V lost 0 bases and J 7 bases, leaving 6 bases between the germline ends. The CDR3 consists of 12 residues. Germline V gene data show CDR1 as SGDLS and CDR2 as YYNGEE. CDR3 sequence reads: CASSVAENTQYF. CDR3 nucleotides: TGTGCCAGCAGCGTAGCCGAAAATACGCAGTATTTT.

The gene calls are TRBV30 and TRBJ1-3; D is ambiguous. Germline assignment: CDR1 GTSNPN and CDR2 SVGIG (reference sequence). The CDR3 spans 13 residues. V was shortened by 4 bases and J by 0 bases, with 7 bases between the two germline ends. The CDR3 nucleotides are TGTGCCTGGACTTCCCTCTCTGGAAACACCATATATTTT. This codes for CAWTSLSGNTIYF.

This clone has only one observation. This chain uses TRBV21-1 with TRBJ1-5. TRBV21-1 is shown as a pseudogene. CDR3 length equals 14 residues. The CDR3 is CASSNGERDQPQHF. The CDR3 DNA reads as TGTGCCAGCAGCAATGGAGAGCGTGATCAGCCCCAGCATTTT.

This clone was seen more than once but under ten times. Other DNA sequences in this sample translate to the same CDR3. The chain has TRBV6-1 and TRBJ1-3; D gene unclear. V shed 3 bases and J shed 4 bases, with 1 base lying between them. The CDR3 loop spans 11 amino acids. The germline CDR1 and CDR2 sequences are MNHNS and SASEGT. The CDR3 DNA reads as TGTGCCAGCAGTGAGGGAAACACCATATATTTT. This encodes CASSEGNTIYF.